This entry lists 29 T cell receptor beta chains sequenced from one sample in a study of naive and memory T cell subsets. The library had UMIs added by 3' ligation of an oligonucleotide to TCR cDNA. Four PCR rounds used nested alpha and beta constant region primers plus the SP2 primer. TCRdb redid the calling of the 5' RACE reads with MiXCR, one entry per CDR3 protein. Among approximately 58,000 distinct CDR3 sequences listed, 7.2% were seen once. The receptors here all came from a male donor in good health.

The J gene is TRBJ2-1, the V gene TRBV4-2, with unresolved D. Germline loops: CDR1 LGHNA, CDR2 YNFKEQ. This CDR3 is 13 amino acids long. Trimming took off 0 bases at V and 9 bases at J, with 9 bases between the two ends. This chain's CDR3 is CASSQDVVGEQFF. For the CDR3, the DNA is TGTGCCAGCAGCCAAGATGTAGTGGGTGAGCAGTTCTTC.

A few counts support this clonotype. The CDR3 loop is CSASGSYEQYF. The CDR3 coding sequence is TGCAGTGCTAGCGGTAGTTACGAGCAGTACTTC. The chain recombines TRBV20-1 with TRBJ2-7; D uncertain. Trimming stripped 3 bases from V and 4 bases from J, with 7 bases between. Germline CDR1 is DFQATT and CDR2 is SNEGSKA (reference sequence). The CDR3 totals 11 residues.

The CDR3 region is CASSHPLTGELFF. CDR3 DNA sequence: TGCGCCAGCAGTCACCCCCTCACCGGGGAGCTGTTTTTT. The chain employs TRBV5-1 and TRBJ2-2; D not resolved. The CDR3 runs to 13 residues. Trimming stripped 5 bases from V and 4 bases from J, with 9 bases between. Per germline, CDR1 SGHRS and CDR2 YFSETQ.

This clonotype was seen a handful of times. The chain carries TRBV30 and TRBJ2-1, with D uncertain. Germline lookup yields CDR1 GTSNPN and CDR2 SVGIG (reference sequence). This CDR3 is 14 amino acids long. V shed 7 bases and J shed 3 bases, with 16 bases lying between them. The CDR3 loop is CASSTDHLYNEQFF. As DNA, the CDR3 is TGTGCCTCCTCGACTGATCATCTCTACAATGAGCAGTTCTTC.

This clonotype was detected ten times or more. This rearrangement joins TRBV20-1 to TRBJ2-3; D is possibly TRBD1 or TRBD2 (5 bases each). Germline values: CDR1 DFQATT, CDR2 SNEGSKA (reference sequence). This CDR3 is built from 16 residues. V lost 3 bases and J lost 2, with 18 bases in between. The CDR3 sequence is CSASLDRDPPTDTQYF. The CDR3, as DNA: TGCAGTGCTAGTCTTGACCGGGACCCACCCACAGATACGCAGTATTTT.

The sample holds many counts of this clonotype. The chain couples TRBV7-9 to TRBJ2-7; weak D call: TRBD1 (7 bases). CDR1 and CDR2 from the germline V gene are SEHNR and FQNEAQ (reference sequence). The CDR3 runs 15 residues. The CDR3 DNA reads as TGTGCAACCGCGGGACAGCGAAACCTTCTCTACGAGCAGTACTTC. As protein: CATAGQRNLLYEQYF.

The gene calls are TRBV3-1 and TRBJ2-7; D is unresolved. Deletions cut 5 bases from V and 0 bases from J, with 14 bases between. The germline CDR1 and CDR2 sequences are LGHDT and YNNKEL (reference sequence). The CDR3 runs 15 residues. CDR3 protein: CASSKIGPFSYEQYF. DNA of the CDR3: TGTGCCAGCAGCAAAATCGGACCTTTCTCCTACGAGCAGTACTTC.

This clonotype was recorded at least ten times. The chain couples TRBV4-1 to TRBJ1-5; D unresolved. V lost 0 bases and J lost 2, with 11 bases in between. Germline lookup yields CDR1 MGHRA and CDR2 YSYEKL. The CDR3 length is 16 residues. The CDR3 DNA follows: TGCGCCAGCAGCCAAGATCCCGGAGAAGGCAATCAGCCCCAGCATTTT. Translation gives CASSQDPGEGNQPQHF.

The chain uses TRBV19 and TRBJ2-4; TRBD1 or TRBD2 may be the D gene (5 bases each). Trimming left V 6 bases short and J 0 bases short, with 27 bases between. CDR1 and CDR2 from the germline V gene are LNHDA and SQIVND (reference sequence). The CDR3 runs to 20 residues. CDR3 DNA sequence: TGTGCCAGTAGCATTTCCTGGGGGAGATCCGGGCCACTAGCCAAAAACATTCAGTACTTC. Residues: CASSISWGRSGPLAKNIQYF. The full variable domain, in which reference TRBV19 and TRBJ2-4 provide the parts outside the CDR3, is DGGITQSPKYLFRKEGQNVTLSCEQNLNHDAMYWYRQDPGQGLRLIYYSQIVNDFQKGDIAEGYSVSREKKESFPLTVTSAQKNPTAFYLCASSISWGRSGPLAKNIQYFGAGTRLSVL.

This clonotype was picked up many times. This sequence joins TRBV3-1 and TRBJ2-6; D remains ambiguous. The V end was cut by 0 bases, the J end by 6 bases, with 9 bases between. The CDR3 is 15 amino acids. Germline CDR1 LGHDT, CDR2 YNNKEL (reference sequence). This CDR3 is CASSQEPFAANVLTF. CDR3 coding DNA: TGTGCCAGCAGCCAAGAGCCGTTCGCGGCCAACGTCCTGACTTTC.

This clonotype was counted ten times or more. This chain joins TRBV3-1 and TRBJ2-3; a possible D gene is TRBD1 (5 bases). Looked up from germline, CDR1 is LGHDT and CDR2 is YNNKEL (reference sequence). This CDR3 comprises 14 residues. Trimming shortened V by 3 bases and J by 1 base, and 8 bases separated the two germline ends. In DNA, the CDR3 is TGTGCCAGCAGCCACAGGGCTGGCACAGATACGCAGTATTTT. This encodes CASSHRAGTDTQYF.

The sample holds many counts of this clonotype. The gene calls are TRBV10-3 and TRBJ1-1, with D hard to call. CDR1 is ENHRY and CDR2 is SYGVKD in the germline V gene. V lost 2 bases and J 3 bases, leaving 7 bases between the germline ends. The CDR3 length is 13 residues. The CDR3 protein is CAISETGYTEAFF. CDR3 DNA sequence: TGTGCCATCAGTGAGACCGGTTACACTGAAGCTTTCTTT.

A few counts support this clonotype. This rearrangement joins TRBV18 to TRBJ2-3, with 8 nucleotides matching TRBD1. The CDR3 loop spans 16 amino acids. Per germline, CDR1 KGHSH and CDR2 LQKENI. V dropped 4 bases and J dropped 1; count of bases not matched to a gene: 7. The CDR3 loop is CASSLGQGPGTDTQYF. The CDR3 nucleotides read TGTGCCAGCTCACTTGGACAGGGTCCAGGCACAGATACGCAGTATTTT.

The sample holds a few counts of this clonotype. The chain couples TRBV3-1 to TRBJ1-1; the D is unclear. CDR1 LGHDT and CDR2 YNNKEL come from the germline V gene (reference sequence). The CDR3 length is 15 residues. V dropped 0 bases and J dropped 0 bases, with 8 bases sitting between them. The CDR3 protein is CASSQDYSLNTEAFF. The CDR3 region has the DNA TGTGCCAGCAGCCAAGATTATAGCTTGAACACTGAAGCTTTCTTT.

This clonotype was seen only a few times. This chain uses TRBV4-1 with TRBJ2-7; no reliable D call. CDR1 MGHRA and CDR2 YSYEKL come from the germline V gene. Trimming removed 1 base from V and 2 bases from J, with 6 bases in between. CDR3 length: 13 amino acids. This chain's CDR3 is CASSQGSAYEQYF. CDR3 nucleotide sequence: TGCGCCAGCAGCCAAGGGAGTGCCTACGAGCAGTACTTC.

This clonotype was detected a few times. The V and J genes are TRBV5-1 and TRBJ2-1; the D call may be TRBD1 or TRBD2 (5 bases each). Germline V gene lookup returns CDR1 SGHRS and CDR2 YFSETQ. Trimming removed 0 bases from V and 4 bases from J, with 14 bases in between. The CDR3 is made up of 16 amino acids. The CDR3, as DNA: TGCGCCAGCAGCTTGGAAGCGGCAGGGCTTTACAATGAGCAGTTCTTC. Translating it yields CASSLEAAGLYNEQFF.

In its sample, this clonotype was seen a few times. J is TRBJ1-1 and V is TRBV7-8, with 8 nucleotides matching TRBD1. This CDR3 is 15 amino acids long. Germline trimming cut 3 bases from V and 1 base from J; bases unmatched to any gene: 4. CDR1 is SGHVS and CDR2 is FQNEAQ in the germline V gene. The CDR3 loop reads CASSLRGQANTEAFF. As DNA, the CDR3 is TGTGCCAGCAGCTTGAGGGGACAGGCGAACACTGAAGCTTTCTTT.

As for this clonotype: An end of the junction does not agree with germline; a read error may underlie this. This chain joins TRBV20-1 and TRBJ2-1; 13 bases are a match to TRBD2. CDR3 length: 15 residues. CDR1 is DFQATT and CDR2 is SNEGSKA in the germline V gene (reference sequence). CDR3 DNA sequence: TGCAGTTCTAGGGGGACTAGCGGGATGAACAATGAGCAGTTCTTC. This sequence encodes CSSRGTSGMNNEQFF.

The sample holds many counts of this clonotype. This chain joins TRBV29-1 and TRBJ2-1; maybe TRBD2 (6 bases). Germline CDR1 is SQVTM and CDR2 is ANQGSEA. Trimming took off 6 bases at V and 6 bases at J, with 9 bases between the two ends. This CDR3 has 11 amino acids. The CDR3 DNA follows: TGCAGCGTCCGGACTACCAATGAGCAGTTCTTC. Its protein is CSVRTTNEQFF.

This clonotype has a count of ten or more. DNA of the CDR3: TGCGCCAGCAGCCAAGGGCGGCAAGATACGCAGTATTTT. Residues: CASSQGRQDTQYF. J is TRBJ2-3 and V is TRBV4-1; D not resolved. The CDR3 spans 13 residues. Germline CDR1 is MGHRA and CDR2 is YSYEKL. V lost 1 base to trimming and J lost 5 bases, with 7 bases between them.

This clonotype showed up many times. V usage is TRBV12-3 or TRBV12-4 and J usage is TRBJ2-5, with a possible D match to TRBD1 (6 bases). The V end lost 3 bases, the J end lost 5 bases, and 19 bases lay between the germline ends. The CDR3 is 16 residues long. CDR3 bases: TGTGCCAGCAGTTTGGGAAGGGGGATCGGGGTGGAGACCCAGTACTTC. This translates into CASSLGRGIGVETQYF.

The V call is TRBV20-1, the J call TRBJ2-2; D remains ambiguous. From germline, CDR1 is DFQATT and CDR2 SNEGSKA (reference sequence). Trimming removed 5 bases at V and 2 bases at J, with 3 bases between. The CDR3 loop spans 11 amino acids. The CDR3 reads CSAPNTGELFF. In DNA, the CDR3 is TGCAGTGCTCCAAACACCGGGGAGCTGTTTTTT.

The rearrangement uses TRBV11-2 and TRBJ2-5; possible D gene TRBD2, 7 bases. Germline-derived CDR1 and CDR2 are SGHAT and FQNNGV. The V gene lost 5 bases and the J gene lost 4 bases, with 11 bases spanning the gap. This CDR3 has 13 residues. The CDR3 DNA is TGTGCCAGCAGCGGAGGGGGGGGAGAGACCCAGTACTTC. Translated, it gives CASSGGGGETQYF. Full variable domain (outside the CDR3, taken from reference TRBV11-2 and TRBJ2-5): EAGVAQSPRYKIIEKRQSVAFWCNPISGHATLYWYQQILGQGPKLLIQFQNNGVVDDSQLPKDRFSAERLKGVDSTLKIQPAKLEDSAVYLCASSGGGGETQYFGPGTRLLVL.

This clonotype was counted only a few times. V usage is TRBV6-5 and J usage is TRBJ2-5; TRBD2 might be the D (7 bases). Per germline, CDR1 MNHEY and CDR2 SVGAGI. CDR3 length equals 14 residues. V dropped 6 bases and J dropped 5 bases, with 16 bases sitting between them. CDR3 DNA sequence: TGTGCCAGCAGCACCCTAGGGGGGGGGGAGACCCAGTACTTC. It is translated as CASSTLGGGETQYF.

The chain has TRBV19 and TRBJ2-2; TRBD2 is a possible D gene (6 bases). V gave up 5 bases and J gave up 5 bases, with 9 bases separating them. This CDR3 is built from 13 residues. CDR1 and CDR2 (germline): LNHDA, SQIVND (reference sequence). The CDR3 DNA follows: TGTGCCAGTAGTTTCGCGGGAACCGGGGAGCTGTTTTTT. This encodes CASSFAGTGELFF.

The chain combines TRBV7-2 with TRBJ2-1; 9 nucleotides agree with TRBD2. This CDR3 comprises 16 residues. V shed 1 base, J shed 2 bases, and the junction held 3 bases outside the gene matches. Germline values: CDR1 SGHTA, CDR2 FQGNSA. The CDR3 DNA follows: TGTGCCAGCAGCTTAGATGGGACTAGCCCCTACAATGAGCAGTTCTTC. Encoded protein: CASSLDGTSPYNEQFF.

This clonotype was observed at least ten times. V usage is TRBV2 and J usage is TRBJ1-4; weak D call: TRBD1 (5 bases). Trimming shortened V by 7 bases and J by 2 bases, and 11 bases separated the two germline ends. Germline-derived CDR1 and CDR2 are SNHLY and FYNNEI. This CDR3 spans 14 amino acids. CDR3 loop: CASISGTTNEKLFF. The CDR3 bases are TGTGCCAGCATTAGCGGGACCACTAATGAAAAACTGTTTTTT.

This clonotype has at least ten counts. The rearrangement links TRBV29-1 to TRBJ2-3; TRBD2 aligns across 7 bases. The junction had 17 bases not matched to a gene; V was cut back by 3 bases and J by 2 bases. CDR3 size: 18 residues. CDR1 SQVTM and CDR2 ANQGSEA come from the germline V gene. In DNA, the CDR3 is TGCAGCGTTGAGTCCCCACCGGGGCTAGCGGCCACCACAGATACGCAGTATTTT. Protein product: CSVESPPGLAATTDTQYF.

This clonotype appeared many times. The chain recombines TRBV5-1 with TRBJ2-7; D perhaps matches TRBD2 (5 bases). Germline lookup yields CDR1 SGHRS and CDR2 YFSETQ. This CDR3 comprises 15 residues. Trimming cost V 5 bases and J 6 bases, with 21 bases left between them. The CDR3 here is CASSRGTAEGSEQYF. CDR3 nucleotides: TGCGCCAGCAGTCGTGGAACAGCTGAGGGCAGCGAGCAGTACTTC.